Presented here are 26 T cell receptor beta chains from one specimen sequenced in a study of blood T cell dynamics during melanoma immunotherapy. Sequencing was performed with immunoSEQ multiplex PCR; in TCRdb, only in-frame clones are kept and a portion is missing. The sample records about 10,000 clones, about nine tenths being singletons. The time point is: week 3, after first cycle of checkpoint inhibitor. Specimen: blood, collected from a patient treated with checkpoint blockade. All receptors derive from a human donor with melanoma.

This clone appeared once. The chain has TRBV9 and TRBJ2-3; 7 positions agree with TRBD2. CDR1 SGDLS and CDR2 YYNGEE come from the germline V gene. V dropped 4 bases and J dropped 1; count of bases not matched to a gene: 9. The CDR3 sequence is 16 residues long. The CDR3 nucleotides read TGTGCCAGCAGCCCTGGGGCGGGAGTGCGCACAGATACGCAGTATTTT. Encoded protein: CASSPGAGVRTDTQYF.

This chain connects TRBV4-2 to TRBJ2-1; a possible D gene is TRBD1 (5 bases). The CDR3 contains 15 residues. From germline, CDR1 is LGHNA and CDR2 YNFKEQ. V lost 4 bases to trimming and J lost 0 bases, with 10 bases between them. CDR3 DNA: TGTGCCAGCAGCCCCAGGGTAGACTCCTACAATGAGCAGTTCTTC. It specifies CASSPRVDSYNEQFF.

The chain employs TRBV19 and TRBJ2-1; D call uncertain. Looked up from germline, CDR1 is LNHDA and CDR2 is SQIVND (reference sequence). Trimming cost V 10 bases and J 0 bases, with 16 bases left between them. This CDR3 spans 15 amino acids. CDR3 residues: CATTRSVGSYNEQFF. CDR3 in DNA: TGTGCCACCACAAGGTCCGTGGGCTCCTACAATGAGCAGTTCTTC.

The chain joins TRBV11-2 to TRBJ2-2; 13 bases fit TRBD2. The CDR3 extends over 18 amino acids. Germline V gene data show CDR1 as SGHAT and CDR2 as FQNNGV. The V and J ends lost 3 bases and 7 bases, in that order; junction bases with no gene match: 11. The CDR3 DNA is TGTGCCAGCAGCTTGGCACAACTAGCGGGAGGGCCCGACGGGGAGCTGTTTTTT. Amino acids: CASSLAQLAGGPDGELFF.

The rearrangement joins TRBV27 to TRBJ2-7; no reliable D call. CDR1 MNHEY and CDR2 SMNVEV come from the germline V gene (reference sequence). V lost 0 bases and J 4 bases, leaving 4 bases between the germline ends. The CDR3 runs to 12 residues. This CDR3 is CASSLSGYEQYF. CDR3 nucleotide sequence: TGTGCCAGCAGTTTATCGGGGTACGAGCAGTACTTC.

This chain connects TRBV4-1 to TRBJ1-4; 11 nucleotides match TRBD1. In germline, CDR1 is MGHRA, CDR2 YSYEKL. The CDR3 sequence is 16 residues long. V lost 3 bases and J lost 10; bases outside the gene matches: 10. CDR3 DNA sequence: TGCGCCAGCAGCCACCCCGGTCGGGACAGGGGGGGAAAACTGTTTTTT. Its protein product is CASSHPGRDRGGKLFF.

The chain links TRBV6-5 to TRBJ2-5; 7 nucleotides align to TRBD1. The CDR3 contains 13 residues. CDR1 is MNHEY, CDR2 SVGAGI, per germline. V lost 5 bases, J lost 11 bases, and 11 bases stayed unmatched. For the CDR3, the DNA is TGTGCCAGCAGTCGCCCGGGACAGACCAGGCAGTACTTC. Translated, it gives CASSRPGQTRQYF.

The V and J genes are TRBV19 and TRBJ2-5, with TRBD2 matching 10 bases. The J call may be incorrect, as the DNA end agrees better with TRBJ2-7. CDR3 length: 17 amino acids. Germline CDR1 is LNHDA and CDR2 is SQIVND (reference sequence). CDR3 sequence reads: CASSINSGSGRPYEQYF. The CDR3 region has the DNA TGTGCCAGTAGTATTAATTCGGGTAGCGGGAGGCCCTACGAGCAGTACTTC.

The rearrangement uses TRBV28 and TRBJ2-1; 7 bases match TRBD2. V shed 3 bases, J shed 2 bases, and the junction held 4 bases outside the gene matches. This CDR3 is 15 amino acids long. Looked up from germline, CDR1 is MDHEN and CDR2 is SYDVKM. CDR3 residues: CASSFGGRTYNEQFF. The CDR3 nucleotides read TGTGCCAGCAGTTTCGGGGGGAGAACCTACAATGAGCAGTTCTTC. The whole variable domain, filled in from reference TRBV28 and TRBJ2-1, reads DVKVTQSSRYLVKRTGEKVFLECVQDMDHENMFWYRQDPGLGLRLIYFSYDVKMKEKGDIPEGYSVSREKKERFSLILESASTNQTSMYLCASSFGGRTYNEQFFGPGTRLTVL.

This chain's CDR3 is CASSGGPTTYEQYF. The CDR3 DNA reads as TGTGCCAGCAGCGGGGGACCTACTACCTACGAGCAGTACTTC. The gene calls are TRBV9 and TRBJ2-7, with D perhaps TRBD1 or TRBD2 (5 bases each). CDR3 length: 14 amino acids. Germline V lookup: CDR1 SGDLS, CDR2 YYNGEE. Trimming removed 3 bases at V and 2 bases at J, with 12 bases between.

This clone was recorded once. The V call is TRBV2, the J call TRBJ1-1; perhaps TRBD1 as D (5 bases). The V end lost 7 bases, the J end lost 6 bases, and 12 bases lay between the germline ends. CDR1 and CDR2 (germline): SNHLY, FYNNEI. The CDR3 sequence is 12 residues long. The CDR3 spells CASTAGLAEAFF. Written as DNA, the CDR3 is TGTGCCAGCACCGCGGGACTGGCTGAAGCTTTCTTT.

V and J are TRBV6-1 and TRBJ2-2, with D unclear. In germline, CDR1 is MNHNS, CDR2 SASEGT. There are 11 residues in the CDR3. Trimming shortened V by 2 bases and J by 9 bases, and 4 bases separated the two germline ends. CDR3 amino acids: CASSERWELFF. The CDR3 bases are TGTGCCAGCAGTGAACGGTGGGAGCTGTTTTTT.

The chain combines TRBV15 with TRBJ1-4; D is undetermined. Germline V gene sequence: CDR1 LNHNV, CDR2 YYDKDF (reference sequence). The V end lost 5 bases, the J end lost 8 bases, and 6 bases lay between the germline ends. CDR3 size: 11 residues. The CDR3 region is CATSGGEKLFF. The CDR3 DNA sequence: TGTGCCACCAGCGGAGGGGAAAAACTGTTTTTT.

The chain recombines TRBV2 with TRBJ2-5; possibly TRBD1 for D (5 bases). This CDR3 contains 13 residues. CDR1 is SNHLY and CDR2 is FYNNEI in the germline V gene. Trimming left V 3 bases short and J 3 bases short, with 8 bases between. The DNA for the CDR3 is TGTGCCAGCAGTGAGGGCAGGGAAGAGACCCAGTACTTC. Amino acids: CASSEGREETQYF.

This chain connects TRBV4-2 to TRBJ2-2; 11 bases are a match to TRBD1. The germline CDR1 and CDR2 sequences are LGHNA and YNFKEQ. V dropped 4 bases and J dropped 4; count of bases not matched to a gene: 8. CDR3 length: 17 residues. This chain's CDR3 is CASSPLGDRGFTGELFF. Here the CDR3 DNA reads TGTGCCAGCAGCCCCCTGGGGGACAGGGGGTTCACCGGGGAGCTGTTTTTT.

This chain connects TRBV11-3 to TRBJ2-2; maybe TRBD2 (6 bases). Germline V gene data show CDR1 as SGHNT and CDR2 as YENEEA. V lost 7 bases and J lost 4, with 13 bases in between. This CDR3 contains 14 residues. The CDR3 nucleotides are TGTGCCAGCAAGGCCGGGCGGGGCACCGGGGAGCTGTTTTTT. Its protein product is CASKAGRGTGELFF.

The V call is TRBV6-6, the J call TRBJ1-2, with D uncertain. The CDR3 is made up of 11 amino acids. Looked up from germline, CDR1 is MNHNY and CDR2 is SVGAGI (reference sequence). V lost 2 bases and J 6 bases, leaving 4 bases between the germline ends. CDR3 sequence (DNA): TGTGCCAGCAGTTACCCAAATGGCTACACCTTC. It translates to CASSYPNGYTF.

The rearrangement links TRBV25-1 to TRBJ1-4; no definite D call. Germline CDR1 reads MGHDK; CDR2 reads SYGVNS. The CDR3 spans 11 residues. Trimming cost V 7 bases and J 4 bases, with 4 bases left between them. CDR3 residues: CASTRNEKLFF. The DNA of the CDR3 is TGTGCCAGCACGCGTAATGAAAAACTGTTTTTT.

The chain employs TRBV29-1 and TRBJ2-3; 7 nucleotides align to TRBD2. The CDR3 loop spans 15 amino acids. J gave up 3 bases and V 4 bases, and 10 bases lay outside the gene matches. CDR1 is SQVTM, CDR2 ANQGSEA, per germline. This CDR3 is CSVVGGRDKTDTQYF. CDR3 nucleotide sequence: TGCAGCGTTGTGGGGGGGAGGGATAAGACAGATACGCAGTATTTT.

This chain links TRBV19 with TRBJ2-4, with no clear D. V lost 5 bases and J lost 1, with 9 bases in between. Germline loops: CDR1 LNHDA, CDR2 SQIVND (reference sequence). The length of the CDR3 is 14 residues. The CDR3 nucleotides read TGTGCCAGTAGTCCTGAATGGGCCAAAAACATTCAGTACTTC. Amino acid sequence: CASSPEWAKNIQYF.

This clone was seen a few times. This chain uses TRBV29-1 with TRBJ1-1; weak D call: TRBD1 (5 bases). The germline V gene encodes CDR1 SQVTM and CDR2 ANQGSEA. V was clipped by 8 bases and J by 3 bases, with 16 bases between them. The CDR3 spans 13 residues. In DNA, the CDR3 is TGCAGCACACTGGGGGGGGATGACACTGAAGCTTTCTTT. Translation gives CSTLGGDDTEAFF.

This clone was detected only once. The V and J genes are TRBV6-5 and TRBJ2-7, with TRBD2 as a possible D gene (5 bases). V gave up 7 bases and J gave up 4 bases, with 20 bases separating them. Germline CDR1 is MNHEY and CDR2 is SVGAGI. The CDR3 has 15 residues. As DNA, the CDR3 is TGTGCCAGCACCGTCGGGGTAGGCGGCGGGTACGAGCAGTACTTC. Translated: CASTVGVGGGYEQYF.

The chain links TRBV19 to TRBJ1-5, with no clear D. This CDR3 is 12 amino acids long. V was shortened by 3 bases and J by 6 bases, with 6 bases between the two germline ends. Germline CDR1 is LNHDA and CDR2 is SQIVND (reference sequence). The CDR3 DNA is TGTGCCAGTAGTATTTGGGGTCAGCCCCAGCATTTT. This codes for CASSIWGQPQHF.

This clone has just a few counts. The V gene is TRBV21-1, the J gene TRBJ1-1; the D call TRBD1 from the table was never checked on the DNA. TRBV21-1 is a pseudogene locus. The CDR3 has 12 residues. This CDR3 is CASRPQGTEAFF. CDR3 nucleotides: TGTGCCAGCCGGCCCCAGGGGACTGAAGCTTTCTTT.

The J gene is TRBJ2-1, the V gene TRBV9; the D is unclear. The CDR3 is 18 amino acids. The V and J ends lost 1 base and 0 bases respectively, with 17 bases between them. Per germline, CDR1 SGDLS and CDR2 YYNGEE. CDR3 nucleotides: TGTGCCAGCAGCGTATCTTCCGTTGGGGTGAGCTCCTACAATGAGCAGTTCTTC. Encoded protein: CASSVSSVGVSSYNEQFF.

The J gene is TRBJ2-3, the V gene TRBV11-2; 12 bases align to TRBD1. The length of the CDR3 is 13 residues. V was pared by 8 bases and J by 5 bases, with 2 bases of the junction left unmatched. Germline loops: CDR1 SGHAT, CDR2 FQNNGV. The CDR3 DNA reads TGTGCCAGCGGGACAGGGGGCGGAGATACGCAGTATTTT. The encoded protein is CASGTGGGDTQYF.